This T cell receptor beta chain was captured in a study of cytomegalovirus exposure and HLA in healthy donors (dated by TCRdb to about 2017). For context, the study as a whole: According to an earlier analysis of a few hundred of the donors, about 179 million T cells yielded 117 million unique TCR beta sequences and 250 to 350 Gb of sequence data. HLA typing covered class I and class II loci at four-digit resolution. Typing coverage differed by locus: A, B, C, DRB1 and DQB1 were typed in about 620-640 donors, DQA1 in around 500, DPA1 in approximately 610, and DPB1 in just under 480. The study combined high-throughput TCR immunosequencing, statistical association of individual TCRs with disease status, and machine learning to predict cytomegalovirus infection status. A later genetic analysis took genome-wide SNP genotypes for 398 of the 666 donors and used that subset as a discovery cohort. Every discovery cohort repertoire had been produced on one sequencing platform. In an earlier analysis of about 590 of the donors, high-throughput TCR beta sequencing was used to judge whether each TCR beta V gene segment behaved as functional or pseudogenic. Among around 400 genotyped donors of the cohort, an average of approximately 220,000 unique TCR beta nucleotide sequences was sequenced per donor, of which approximately 18% were non-productive. In addition to the first cohort of 666 subjects, a separate validation cohort of approximately 130 different subjects was used. The study profiled the T cell repertoires of hundreds of subjects by immunosequencing and related them to cytomegalovirus serostatus. Around 330 gigabases of sequencing data and tens of millions of unique TCR sequences made up an early release that covered several hundred HLA-typed donors. Rather than drawing on any new phenotypic data, the later analysis identified candidate immune exposures from TCR beta sequences and the way those sequences occurred across donors. In a later analysis, previously published TCR beta repertoires from roughly 710 donors were re-analyzed and high-resolution HLA genotyping was added so that TCR occurrence patterns could be studied. Of the roughly 420 genotyped donors, less than 90% were placed in the genetic ancestry cluster associated with self-reported Caucasian donors. The study aimed to test whether cataloging public T cell receptors could reveal signatures of past pathogen exposure. Five DR-DQ haplotypes were treated as single units for association and clustering because of strong linkage in the cohort. Donor age, sex, ethnicity and CMV serostatus were compiled together with the repertoire data.

The paper's findings and limits, for the study overall: The only immune exposure information available for the cohort was CMV serostatus. Sequencing depth was assumed to be roughly uniform across donors in the presence/absence analyses, though that assumption may not hold. In a later genetic analysis, a missense DCLRE1C variant was associated with V-gene and J-gene trimming of TCR beta chains, and the association was replicated in an independent cohort. A further reported finding was that TCR beta sequences accurately predicted the HLA-A and HLA-B alleles for most subjects in the first cohort. The classifier was reported to diagnose cytomegalovirus status with high specificity and sensitivity in both the original cohort and the validation cohort. In this cohort, only TCR beta chains were sequenced, and detectable features were limited by the absence of alpha or paired-chain data. An earlier analysis of around 500 of the donors showed that most TCR beta V segments appeared in productive rearrangements either about 87% or about 30% of the time, which broadly matched IMGT annotations. A group of highly shared sequence variants was considered likely to be a technical artifact of the sequencing pipeline. In a later analysis, some 18,000 TCR beta sequences were associated with specific HLA alleles at a false discovery rate of 0.05. According to the authors, the approach could potentially be generalized to other disease states and immunological phenotypes. The study gave a list of about 170 TCR beta chains associated with cytomegalovirus. The earlier analysis of about 600 of the donors excluded seventeen rarely observed V segments, including chromosome 9 orphons, because counts were too low. Linkage disequilibrium might explain the correlated functional status among segregating V segments, but an unknown experimental factor could not be ruled out. In a later analysis, several top co-occurrence clusters were reported to appear linked to parvovirus B19, influenza, CMV and Epstein-Barr virus. A few of the identified cytomegalovirus-associated TCR beta chains were confirmed in vitro to be specific for cytomegalovirus antigens. In a later analysis, TCR association rates were found to vary across HLA loci, with the most associated TCRs seen for DRB1 alleles and the fewest for HLA-C alleles. Assigning TCR associations to individual alleles was difficult when HLA alleles, especially DR and DQ, strongly co-occurred. Most TCR sequences were seen in very few donors, while some public TCRs were found in many individuals. According to a later analysis, most CMV-associated TCR beta chains appeared to be HLA-restricted, and the HLA associations seemed to be driven largely by CMV exposure. Because the 87-base-pair reads could not distinguish some IMGT-functional V segments, including TRBV6-2 and TRBV6-3, those segments were excluded. In a later analysis, HLA-associated TCR beta chains were found to be more clonally expanded and to have lower generation probabilities than equally common non-associated chains. HLA typing was unavailable for some donors at each locus, so association tests used only the typed subset. A later genetic analysis reported fewer N-insertions in productive TCRs among donors in an Asian-associated ancestry cluster than the roughly 700-donor mean.

The cohort was made up of approximately 700 healthy bone marrow donors. At the time of sampling, all cohort members were nominally healthy, though unrecorded immune exposures were likely present. The donor tested CMV seropositive, placing the donor among the roughly 300 seropositive members of the cohort. Every donor gave a peripheral blood sample, and the peripheral blood mononuclear cells from that sample were used for TCR beta sequencing. Genomic DNA was extracted from the blood cell samples with the Qiagen DNeasy Blood Extraction Kit. This clone was seen more than once but under ten times. The antigen it recognizes is unknown. Within one base of it there is no much larger clone, and no base qualities were kept. Libraries were prepared through the immunoSEQ multiplex PCR assay. For the multiplex PCR, a mixture combining 60 forward primers for TCR Vbeta segments and 13 reverse primers for TCR Jbeta segments was used. The CDR3 region of rearranged TCR beta genes was amplified from genomic DNA by a multiplex PCR assay. Amplified TCR beta libraries were sequenced as 87-base-pair reads on the Illumina HiSeq System. On the study's bioinformatics: In a later analysis, tens of millions of unique TCR beta chains were counted across the roughly 700 repertoires, and roughly 11 million of these chains were shared by at least two donors. To remove PCR and sequencing errors, raw reads were error-corrected and collapsed into unique sequences using a nearest-neighbor algorithm that merged closely related sequences. To assign V, D and J gene segments, CDR3 sequences were aligned to IMGT reference sequences. For a sequence to be retained, a match of at least six nucleotides to both a V gene segment and a J gene segment was required. A rearrangement was called productive if the CDR3 had no stop codons and remained in frame with V and J, and every other rearrangement was called non-productive. Following IMGT convention, CDR3 was defined as the stretch from the second conserved V-encoded cysteine up to the conserved J-encoded phenylalanine. In an earlier analysis of 500 to 650 of the donors, sequences lacking an unambiguous match to a single V gene segment were excluded. An earlier analysis of several hundred of the donors called V segments functional above 56.7% productive rearrangements and segregating when the between-donor standard deviation exceeded 5%. A statistical classification framework was developed to diagnose cytomegalovirus status using the catalog of TCR beta chain sequences. A later analysis assigned V and J genes by comparing TCR nucleotide sequences with IMGT/GENE-DB human TR gene sequences. The TCRdist pipeline was used in a later analysis to assign CDR3 sequences and most-parsimonious VDJ recombination scenarios. In a later analysis, each TCR beta chain was defined by its CDR3 amino acid sequence together with its V-gene family, and reads lacking a unique V-gene family were excluded. As a way to deal with suspected cross-contamination and a sequencing artifact, a later analysis dropped nearly 600 nucleotide sequences that were highly shared and had low generation probability. In a later analysis, a clonal expansion index was calculated for each public chain from normalized within-repertoire ranks of inferred template counts. A later analysis computed generation probabilities with a VDJ recombination model fitted to out-of-frame rearrangements, and checked the results against IGoR. A later analysis scored TCR-TCR, TCR-HLA and TCR-CMV co-occurrence with hypergeometric tests, applying a repertoire-size bias correction to TCR pairs. In a later analysis, false discovery rates were estimated by permuting HLA or CMV assignments 20 times. A later analysis grouped co-occurring TCRs with DBSCAN, adding TCRdist sequence similarity when clustering within HLA-allele-positive subsets. For co-occurrence clustering, repertoires with fewer than 30,000 or more than 120,000 public chains were excluded, along with about five repertoires with anomalous nucleotide sharing. TCRdb's version of the immuneACCESS table is confined to in-frame rearrangements and falls short of the full clone set. An unresolved V gene accounts for under half of the shortfall where checked; the remainder is of unknown origin. That table supplies the V and J calls and clone size; D and trimming were determined from the DNA. The sample contains about 130,000 clones, under 85% of them found a single time. Jointly, the top ten make up more than 4% of the sample.

Taken from cysteine to phenylalanine, the CDR3 has 16 residues. The entry retains the CDR3 DNA only, 48 bases that are in frame from base 1. The germline V gene gives CDR1 as SGHDN and CDR2 as FVKESK. Sequenced sample: PBMCs. Here the chain combines TRBV14 and TRBJ2-5; TRBD1 fits 7 bases in the junction. The J call may be incorrect, as the DNA end agrees better with TRBJ2-7. This sequence originates from a male donor in good health and CMV-seropositive. The CDR3 is CASSHTPGRGLGEQYF. The DNA is as follows: TGTGCCAGCAGCCACACGCCGGGTAGGGGGCTGGGCGAGCAGTACTTC.